Listed below are T cell receptor beta chains from one sample, sequenced in a study of blood T cell repertoires in COVID-19. Profiling relied on immunoSEQ multiplex PCR, and the TCRdb table lists in-frame clones only, not all of them. The sample shows 80,000 or so clones, approximately 80% of them seen only once. Source material: peripheral blood. The source of these receptors is a woman over 75 with acute or convalescent COVID-19. Each CDR3 is given with its conserved first and last residue. D genes are given only for firm matches. The size entry is marked missing in some rows and otherwise reads once, few, many or a size class.

clone size | J gene | V gene | D gene | CDR3 DNA | CDR3 protein
NA | TRBJ1-1 | TRBV3-1/TRBV3-2 | TRBD1 | TGTGCCAGCAGCCCGGGACAGGGGCGACGTCACACTGAAGCTTTCTTT | CASSPGQGRRHTEAFF
NA | TRBJ2-5 | TRBV25-1 | TRBD1 | TGTGCCAGCAAGACAGGGAAGGCGGAGACCCAGTACTTC | CASKTGKAETQYF
NA | TRBJ2-5 | TRBV7-9 | NA | TGTGCCAGCAGCTTTTCGGACCAAGAGACCCAGTACTTC | CASSFSDQETQYF
few | TRBJ2-5 | TRBV6-6 | TRBD2 | TGTGCCAGCAGCGCAGCCGGGACTAGAGGGACCCAGTACTTC | CASSAAGTRGTQYF
NA | TRBJ2-3 | TRBV6-4 | NA | TGTGCCAGCAGTGTTACTACCACGGCGTACGATACGCAGTATTTT | CASSVTTTAYDTQYF
NA | TRBJ2-2 | TRBV12-5 | TRBD2 | TGTGCTAGTGCCTCACTAGCGGGGGTCGGGGAGCTGTTTTTT | CASASLAGVGELFF
few | TRBJ1-1 | TRBV18 | NA | TGTGCCAGCTCACTAATGAACACTGAAGCTTTCTTT | CASSLMNTEAFF
once | TRBJ2-3 | TRBV7-2 | NA | TGTGCCAGCACGAGAGAGGGAGGCACAGATACGCAGTATTTT | CASTREGGTDTQYF
NA | TRBJ1-1 | TRBV7-8 | TRBD1 | TGTGCCAGCAGCCCCCTGACAGGGCCCCTTGAAGCTTTCTTT | CASSPLTGPLEAFF
NA | TRBJ2-7 | TRBV11-3 | NA | TGTGCCAGCAGCGGCGACTACAGGGATTCGGGCGAGCAGTACTTC | CASSGDYRDSGEQYF
NA | TRBJ1-1 | TRBV19 | NA | TGTGCCAGTAGGAGCGCCCGGGGTGAAGCTTTCTTT | CASRSARGEAFF
NA | TRBJ1-2 | TRBV6-6 | NA | TGTGCCAGCAGTTACTCCAGGGCGGGCTACACCTTC | CASSYSRAGYTF
few | TRBJ2-1 | TRBV5-1 | TRBD2 | TGCGCCAGCAGCTGGCAGACTAGCGGGGCGATCTACAATGAGCAGTTCTTC | CASSWQTSGAIYNEQFF
NA | TRBJ2-1 | TRBV7-9 | TRBD1 | TGTGCCAGCAGCTTAGGGGACAGCTCCTACAATGAGCAGTTCTTC | CASSLGDSSYNEQFF
once | TRBJ2-3 | TRBV5-4 | NA | TGTGCCAGCAGCCGGGAAACTAGGGTGGATACGCAGTATTTT | CASSRETRVDTQYF
NA | TRBJ1-4 | TRBV2 | NA | TGTGCCAGCAGTGAACAGTCAAGGAGGAATGAAAAACTGTTTTTT | CASSEQSRRNEKLFF
NA | TRBJ1-1 | TRBV5-6 | NA | TGTGCCAGCAGCTTGGTCCCGACAGGTATGAACACTGAAGCTTTCTTT | CASSLVPTGMNTEAFF
NA | TRBJ1-4 | TRBV10-2 | NA | TGCGCCAGCAGTGAGCCGGGATTGCCCGAAAAACTGTTTTTT | CASSEPGLPEKLFF
NA | TRBJ1-4 | TRBV7-2 | TRBD1 | TGTGCCAGCAGCTATGACAGGGGGCGAGAAAAACTGTTTTTT | CASSYDRGREKLFF
NA | TRBJ1-2 | TRBV5-1 | NA | TGCGCCAGCAGCTTGATCATTAACTATGGCTACACCTTC | CASSLIINYGYTF
once | TRBJ2-7 | TRBV28 | NA | TGTGCCAGCAGTTTACACCAGATGGGGCACCCCTACGAGCAGTACTTC | CASSLHQMGHPYEQYF
NA | TRBJ2-6 | TRBV7-9 | TRBD1 | TGTGCCAGCAGCTCAGACAGGGCTGGGGCCAACGTCCTGACTTTC | CASSSDRAGANVLTF
NA | TRBJ1-2 | TRBV6-2/TRBV6-3 | NA | TGTGCCAGCAGTCGGGGGAAACCTAACTATGGCTACACCTTC | CASSRGKPNYGYTF
NA | TRBJ1-2 | TRBV9 | NA | TGTGCCAGCAGCGTAGAGGAGGGAACGGGCTACACCTTC | CASSVEEGTGYTF
few | TRBJ1-2 | TRBV24-1 | TRBD1 | TGTGCCACCAGTGATTGGGACAGAAGAATCTACACCTTC | CATSDWDRRIYTF
NA | TRBJ2-4 | TRBV29-1 | NA | TGCAGCGTTGCGGCGGGCTCCGGGGGCATTCAGTACTTC | CSVAAGSGGIQYF
NA | TRBJ2-3 | TRBV2 | NA | TGTGCCAGCAGGGGGGGTACAGATACGCAGTATTTT | CASRGGTDTQYF
once | TRBJ2-5 | TRBV24-1 | TRBD2 | TGTGCCACCAGTGATTGGGGTAGCGGGGGGCTGGGAGAGACCCAGTACTTC | CATSDWGSGGLGETQYF